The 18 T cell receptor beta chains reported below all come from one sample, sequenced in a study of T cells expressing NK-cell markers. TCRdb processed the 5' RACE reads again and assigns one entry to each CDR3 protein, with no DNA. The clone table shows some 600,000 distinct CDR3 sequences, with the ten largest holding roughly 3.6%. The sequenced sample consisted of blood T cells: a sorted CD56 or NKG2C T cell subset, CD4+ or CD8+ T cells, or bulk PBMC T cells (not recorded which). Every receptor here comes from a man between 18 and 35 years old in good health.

Here the CDR3 reads CASSTREAGEVEAETQYF. The V and J genes are TRBV21-1 and TRBJ2-5; with no DNA, the TCRdb D assignment of TRBD2 cannot be verified. TRBV21-1 counts as a pseudogene. The CDR3 sequence is 18 residues long.

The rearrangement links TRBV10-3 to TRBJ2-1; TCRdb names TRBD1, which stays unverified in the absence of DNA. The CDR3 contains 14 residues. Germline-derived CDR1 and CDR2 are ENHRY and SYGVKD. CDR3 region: CAISETTGPYEQFF.

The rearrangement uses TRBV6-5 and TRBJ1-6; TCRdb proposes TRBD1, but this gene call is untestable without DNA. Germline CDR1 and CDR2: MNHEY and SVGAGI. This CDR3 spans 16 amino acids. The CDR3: CASSYSKRDRNSPLHF.

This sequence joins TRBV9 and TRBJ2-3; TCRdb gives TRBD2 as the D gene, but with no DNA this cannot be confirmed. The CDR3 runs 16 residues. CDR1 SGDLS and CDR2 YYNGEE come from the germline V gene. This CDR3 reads CASSGGRRAPTDTQYF.

The CDR3 is CASMRGTGVGAFF. The chain is built from TRBV25-1 and TRBJ1-1; TCRdb lists TRBD1, though no DNA is available to test this call. Germline V gene sequence: CDR1 MGHDK, CDR2 SYGVNS. The CDR3 consists of 13 residues.

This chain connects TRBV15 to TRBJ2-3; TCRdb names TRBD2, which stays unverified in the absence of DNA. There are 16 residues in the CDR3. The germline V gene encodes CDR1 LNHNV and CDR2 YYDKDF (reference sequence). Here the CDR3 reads CATSRGELAGKDTQYF.

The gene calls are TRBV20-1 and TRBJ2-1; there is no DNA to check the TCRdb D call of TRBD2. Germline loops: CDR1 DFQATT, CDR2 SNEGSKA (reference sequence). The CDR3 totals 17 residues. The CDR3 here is CSAESPTSGRASGEQFF.

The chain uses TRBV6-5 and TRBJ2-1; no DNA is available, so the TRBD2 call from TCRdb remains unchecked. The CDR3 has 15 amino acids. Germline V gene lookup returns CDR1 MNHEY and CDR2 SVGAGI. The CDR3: CASSPGLVSYNEQFF.

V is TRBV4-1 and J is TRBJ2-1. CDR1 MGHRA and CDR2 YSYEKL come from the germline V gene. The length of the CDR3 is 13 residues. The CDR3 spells CATSGIPHNEQFF.

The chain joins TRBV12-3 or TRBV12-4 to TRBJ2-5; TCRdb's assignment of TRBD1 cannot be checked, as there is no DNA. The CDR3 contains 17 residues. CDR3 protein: CASSRTGGGLYQETQYF.

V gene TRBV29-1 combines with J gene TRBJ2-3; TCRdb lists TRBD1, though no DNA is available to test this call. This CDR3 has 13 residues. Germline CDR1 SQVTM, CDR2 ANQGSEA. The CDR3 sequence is CSVEGAILDTQYF.

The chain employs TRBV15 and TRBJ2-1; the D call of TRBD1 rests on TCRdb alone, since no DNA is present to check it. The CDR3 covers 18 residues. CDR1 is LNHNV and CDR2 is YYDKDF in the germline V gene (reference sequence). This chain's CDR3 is CATSRIQGDRGPHNEQFF.

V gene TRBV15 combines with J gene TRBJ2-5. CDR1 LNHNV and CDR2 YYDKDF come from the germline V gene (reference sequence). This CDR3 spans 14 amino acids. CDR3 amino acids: CATSRQGYQETQYF.

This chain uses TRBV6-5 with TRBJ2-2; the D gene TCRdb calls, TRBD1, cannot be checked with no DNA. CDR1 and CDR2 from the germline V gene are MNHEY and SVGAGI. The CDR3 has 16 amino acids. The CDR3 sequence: CASSYSTGSWSGELFF.

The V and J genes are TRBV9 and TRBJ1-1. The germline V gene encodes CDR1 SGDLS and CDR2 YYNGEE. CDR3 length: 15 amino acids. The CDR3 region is CASSLAAASYTEAFF.

CDR3 amino acids: CASHRAGTQETQYF. This chain links TRBV27 with TRBJ2-5; TCRdb lists TRBD2, though no DNA is available to test this call. Germline V gene lookup returns CDR1 MNHEY and CDR2 SMNVEV (reference sequence). This CDR3 comprises 14 residues.

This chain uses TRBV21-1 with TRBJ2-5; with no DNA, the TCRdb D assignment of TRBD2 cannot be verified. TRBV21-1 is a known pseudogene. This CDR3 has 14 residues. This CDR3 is CASIRDSRQETQYF.

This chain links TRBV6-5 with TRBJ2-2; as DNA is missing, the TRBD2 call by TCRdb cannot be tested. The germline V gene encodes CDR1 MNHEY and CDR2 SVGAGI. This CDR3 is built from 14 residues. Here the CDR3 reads CASTWTSGMGELFF.